The 21 T cell receptor beta chains below come from one sample, sequenced in a study of blood T cell repertoires in COVID-19. Produced via immunoSEQ multiplex PCR; TCRdb's table is partial and in-frame only. The sample has roughly 100,000 clones; around 87% are singletons. The source material was peripheral blood. Source of these receptors: a man aged 45-60 years with active or convalescent COVID-19.

This clone was seen once. The genes are TRBV19 and TRBJ1-5; a weak D match, TRBD1 (6 bases). The germline V and J ends were trimmed by 0 bases and 4 bases, with 13 bases remaining between them. The CDR3 consists of 16 residues. Germline assignment: CDR1 LNHDA and CDR2 SQIVND (reference sequence). CDR3 residues: CASSIDEQGENQPQHF. The CDR3 region has the DNA TGTGCCAGTAGTATAGACGAACAGGGCGAAAATCAGCCCCAGCATTTT.

This clone was seen a few times. J is TRBJ1-2 and V is TRBV6-5; D not resolved. The CDR3 runs 13 residues. Germline CDR1 reads MNHEY; CDR2 reads SVGAGI. Trimming removed 2 bases at V and 8 bases at J, with 12 bases between. The chain's CDR3 is CASSYIEGNGYTF. The CDR3 nucleotides read TGTGCCAGCAGTTACATAGAGGGTAACGGCTACACCTTC.

The chain combines TRBV24-1 with TRBJ1-2; 10 bases map to TRBD1. Germline lookup yields CDR1 KGHDR and CDR2 SFDVKD. There are 13 residues in the CDR3. Trimming took 4 bases from V and 8 from J; bases not matched to a gene: 3. CDR3 coding DNA: TGTGCCACCAGTGAGGGACAGGGGAGGGGCTACACCTTC. Translating it yields CATSEGQGRGYTF.

The CDR3 DNA reads as TGTGCCAGCAGTCCGGGACAGGGGGCCTCGGCAGATACGCAGTATTTT. This codes for CASSPGQGASADTQYF. The chain employs TRBV28 and TRBJ2-3; 12 bases align to TRBD1. The V segment lost 5 bases and the J segment 4 bases; nucleotides outside the gene matches: 7. CDR1 MDHEN and CDR2 SYDVKM come from the germline V gene. The CDR3 is made up of 16 amino acids.

The chain employs TRBV28 and TRBJ2-7, with D possibly matching TRBD1 (6 bases). CDR1 and CDR2 (germline): MDHEN, SYDVKM. The length of the CDR3 is 13 residues. Trimming pared 6 bases from V and 2 bases from J, leaving 11 bases between. In DNA, the CDR3 is TGTGCCAGCAGGTCAGGGGCTGCCTACGAGCAGTACTTC. Translation: CASRSGAAYEQYF. Variable domain in full (rest from reference TRBV28 and TRBJ2-7): DVKVTQSSRYLVKRTGEKVFLECVQDMDHENMFWYRQDPGLGLRLIYFSYDVKMKEKGDIPEGYSVSREKKERFSLILESASTNQTSMYLCASRSGAAYEQYFGPGTRLTVT.

J is TRBJ2-2 and V is TRBV5-1, with 8 bases aligning to TRBD1. Germline-derived CDR1 and CDR2 are SGHRS and YFSETQ. V was pared by 5 bases and J by 1 base, with 4 bases of the junction left unmatched. This CDR3 region has 15 residues. In DNA form, the CDR3 reads TGCGCCAGCAGTCTCGGGACAGGGAACACCGGGGAGCTGTTTTTT. This encodes CASSLGTGNTGELFF.

The CDR3: CASSEQGQAAGYTF. CDR3 coding DNA: TGTGCCAGCAGTGAACAGGGACAGGCCGCTGGCTACACCTTC. The chain carries TRBV6-4 and TRBJ1-2, with 8 bases aligning to TRBD1. Germline lookup yields CDR1 MRHNA and CDR2 SNTAGT. Losses at the gene ends were 3 bases for V and 7 bases for J; bases not matched to a gene: 7. The CDR3 has 14 amino acids.

The V and J genes are TRBV7-8 and TRBJ1-1, with 7 nucleotides matching TRBD1. This CDR3 spans 13 amino acids. The V and J ends lost 3 bases and 5 bases, in that order; junction bases with no gene match: 3. CDR1 is SGHVS and CDR2 is FQNEAQ in the germline V gene. This CDR3 reads CASSLSGGTEAFF. In DNA, the CDR3 is TGTGCCAGCAGCTTGTCAGGGGGAACTGAAGCTTTCTTT.

The rearrangement uses TRBV11-3 and TRBJ1-1; 9 nucleotides align to TRBD1. The germline gives CDR1 SGHNT, CDR2 YENEEA. The V segment lost 5 bases and the J segment 1 base; nucleotides outside the gene matches: 2. The CDR3 sequence is 14 residues long. The DNA for the CDR3 is TGTGCCAGCAGCGTGGGACAGGGGAACACTGAAGCTTTCTTT. This sequence encodes CASSVGQGNTEAFF.

The rearrangement links TRBV28 to TRBJ1-2; 8 bases align to TRBD1. The V gene's germline CDR1 is MDHEN and CDR2 SYDVKM. The CDR3 sequence is 16 residues long. V lost 1 base and J lost 3; bases outside the gene matches: 7. For the CDR3, the DNA is TGTGCCAGCAGTTTATACGTCAGGGGGCGCGACTATGGCTACACCTTC. Its translation: CASSLYVRGRDYGYTF.

The chain uses TRBV5-8 and TRBJ2-2; 11 bases line up with TRBD1. CDR3 length: 15 residues. Per germline, CDR1 SGHTS and CDR2 YDEGEE. V lost 2 bases and J lost 4; bases outside the gene matches: 1. CDR3 coding DNA: TGTGCCAGCAGCTTTGGGACAGGGGGCACCGGGGAGCTGTTTTTT. Amino acids: CASSFGTGGTGELFF.

CDR3 amino acids: CASSLGGNTEAFF. The CDR3 DNA reads as TGTGCCAGCAGCCTCGGTGGGAACACTGAAGCTTTCTTT. The gene calls are TRBV3-1 (or the pseudogene TRBV3-2) and TRBJ1-1; no firm D call. The CDR3 runs to 13 residues. Trimming pared 4 bases from V and 1 base from J, leaving 7 bases between. The germline V gene encodes CDR1 LGHDT and CDR2 YNNKEL (reference sequence).

V is TRBV27 and J is TRBJ2-1; 12 bases agree with TRBD2. Per germline, CDR1 MNHEY and CDR2 SMNVEV (reference sequence). V was clipped by 3 bases and J by 4 bases; unmatched bases: 4. The CDR3 is made up of 16 amino acids. In nucleotides, the CDR3 is TGTGCCAGCAGTTTTGCTAGCGGGGGGGAATACAATGAGCAGTTCTTC. Protein product: CASSFASGGEYNEQFF.

The chain recombines TRBV7-9 with TRBJ2-3; D might be TRBD1 (6 bases). From germline, CDR1 is SEHNR and CDR2 FQNEAQ (reference sequence). The CDR3 spans 15 residues. The ends were cut back, 1 base at V and 5 bases at J, with 13 bases in the middle. This CDR3 reads CASSLGSLGGDTQYF. CDR3 sequence (DNA): TGTGCCAGCAGCTTAGGGAGCTTAGGGGGAGATACGCAGTATTTT.

For the CDR3, the DNA is TGCGCCAGCAGTCAATCGATGAGCTCTGGAAACACCATATATTTT. Protein sequence: CASSQSMSSGNTIYF. The V call is TRBV23-1, the J call TRBJ1-3; D gene unclear. TRBV23-1 is treated as an ORF (open reading frame) with a function not yet certain. CDR3 length equals 15 residues. V was shortened by 0 bases and J by 0 bases, with 6 bases between the two germline ends.

J is TRBJ2-7 and V is TRBV28, with 8 bases lining up with TRBD2. CDR1 is MDHEN and CDR2 is SYDVKM in the germline V gene. The CDR3 has 13 amino acids. Trimming at V came to 7 bases and at J to 4 bases, leaving 6 bases not matched to a gene. CDR3 sequence reads: CASTRSGSYEQYV. The CDR3 bases are TGTGCCAGCACCAGAAGCGGGAGTTACGAGCAGTACGTC.

The genes are TRBV14 and TRBJ2-7, with no clear D. Between the trimmed V and J ends, which lost 5 bases and 3 bases, there was a span of 5 bases. Germline CDR1 and CDR2: SGHDN and FVKESK. The CDR3 has 11 residues. The CDR3 DNA sequence: TGTGCCAGCAGCTCCTACTACGAGCAGTACTTC. It codes for CASSSYYEQYF.

The sample holds one count of this clone. In DNA form, the CDR3 reads TGTGCCAGCAGCTTTCAGCGGGGGACGAACACCGGGGAGCTGTTTTTT. It translates to CASSFQRGTNTGELFF. The gene calls are TRBV5-4 and TRBJ2-2; TRBD2 aligns across 8 bases. Germline loops: CDR1 SGHNT, CDR2 YYREEE (reference sequence). The J segment lost 0 bases and the V segment lost 2 bases, leaving 3 bases of the junction unmatched. CDR3 size: 16 residues.

In this sample, this clone turned up once. This chain connects TRBV25-1 to TRBJ2-3, with no clear D. Germline V lookup: CDR1 MGHDK, CDR2 SYGVNS. This CDR3 contains 14 residues. V was pared by 2 bases and J by 0 bases, with 6 bases between. CDR3 DNA sequence: TGTGCCAGCAGTGAAGCGGCTAGCACAGATACGCAGTATTTT. Its protein product is CASSEAASTDTQYF.

This chain joins TRBV2 and TRBJ1-2; 7 bases match TRBD1. The V gene end was trimmed by 4 bases and the J gene end by 4 bases; junction bases not matched to a gene: 6. Germline CDR1 reads SNHLY; CDR2 reads FYNNEI. The CDR3 runs 14 residues. The CDR3 coding sequence is TGTGCCAGCAGTGCCTCGACAGGGCCCTATGGCTACACCTTC. Its translation: CASSASTGPYGYTF.

The J gene is TRBJ2-2, the V gene TRBV19; the match to TRBD2 covers 9 bases. Germline assignment: CDR1 LNHDA and CDR2 SQIVND (reference sequence). The CDR3 has 15 residues. V trimming: 6 bases; J trimming: 2 bases; junction bases outside the gene matches: 4. CDR3 loop: CASRVAGVNTGELFF. The CDR3 DNA follows: TGTGCCAGTAGGGTAGCGGGGGTTAACACCGGGGAGCTGTTTTTT.